The rows below give T cell receptor beta chains drawn from one sample of a study of blood T cells in healthy people across ages. Using its own MiXCR run on the 5' RACE reads, TCRdb lists one record per CDR3 protein. The sample carries more than 800,000 distinct CDR3 sequences, under 35% recorded once. Sequenced input: blood. These receptors all come from a woman of 80 years or more in good health. CDR3s include the opening cysteine and the closing phenylalanine or tryptophan. Fields, in order: clone size, V gene, D gene, J gene, CDR3 DNA, CDR3 protein. D genes are given only for firm matches. Expanded clones get a size class; other rows say once, few or many, or leave the size out.

abundance: few
v_gene: TRBV27
d_gene: TRBD1
j_gene: TRBJ1-2
CDR3nt: TGTGCCAGCAGTTTAAGACAGGGTTTCGTTGGCTACACCTTC
CDR3aa: CASSLRQGFVGYTF

abundance: .
v_gene: TRBV6-5
d_gene: .
j_gene: TRBJ1-1
CDR3nt: TGTGCCAGCAGGAGAAATCGGGGCAGCATTGGGACTTTCTTT
CDR3aa: CASRRNRGSIGTFF

abundance: many
v_gene: TRBV7-2
d_gene: .
j_gene: TRBJ1-5
CDR3nt: TGTGCCAGCAGCTTAGCTCTAGGAAGCAATCAGCCCCAGCATTTT
CDR3aa: CASSLALGSNQPQHF

abundance: few
v_gene: TRBV12-3/TRBV12-4
d_gene: .
j_gene: TRBJ1-3
CDR3nt: TGTGCCAGCACTGCGGGGCTGGACACCATATATTTT
CDR3aa: CASTAGLDTIYF

abundance: .
v_gene: TRBV20-1
d_gene: TRBD2
j_gene: TRBJ2-5
CDR3nt: TGCAGTGCTTTCCCGATAGCGGGAGGTGCCCTAGAGACCCAGTACTTC
CDR3aa: CSAFPIAGGALETQYF

abundance: once
v_gene: TRBV12-3/TRBV12-4
d_gene: .
j_gene: TRBJ2-1
CDR3nt: TGTGCCAGCAGTTTGGTTATAGCAACTTTCTCCTACAATGAGCAGTTCTTC
CDR3aa: CASSLVIATFSYNEQFF

abundance: many
v_gene: TRBV4-3
d_gene: .
j_gene: TRBJ2-6
CDR3nt: TGCGCCAGCTCCTCCTGGGGGGCTGGGGCCAACGTCCTGACTTTC
CDR3aa: CASSSWGAGANVLTF

abundance: .
v_gene: TRBV7-2
d_gene: .
j_gene: TRBJ1-1
CDR3nt: TGTGCCAGCAGCTCTAACACCCTCAGGGATGGAACTGAAGCTTTCTTT
CDR3aa: CASSSNTLRDGTEAFF

abundance: .
v_gene: TRBV9
d_gene: .
j_gene: TRBJ2-5
CDR3nt: TGTGCCAGCAGCTTAGGGACGTCCAGGGGCAATGAGCAGTACTTC
CDR3aa: CASSLGTSRGNEQYF

abundance: .
v_gene: TRBV20-1
d_gene: TRBD1
j_gene: TRBJ1-1
CDR3nt: TGCAGTGCTAGTCGAGGGGGCGGGAGGTCTGAAGCTTTCTTT
CDR3aa: CSASRGGGRSEAFF

abundance: .
v_gene: TRBV7-2
d_gene: TRBD1
j_gene: TRBJ1-5
CDR3nt: TGTGCCAGCAGCTCAGACAGGGTCGATCAGCCCCAGCATTTT
CDR3aa: CASSSDRVDQPQHF

abundance: many
v_gene: TRBV15
d_gene: .
j_gene: TRBJ2-1
CDR3nt: TGTGCCACCAGGGGCAGGGACCCTAGCTCCTACAATGAGCAGTTCTTC
CDR3aa: CATRGRDPSSYNEQFF

abundance: few
v_gene: TRBV12-3/TRBV12-4
d_gene: .
j_gene: TRBJ2-2
CDR3nt: TGTGCCAGCAGTTCGGGACTCCGCGCGAACACCGGGGAGCTGTTTTTT
CDR3aa: CASSSGLRANTGELFF

abundance: .
v_gene: TRBV27
d_gene: TRBD1
j_gene: TRBJ2-3
CDR3nt: TGTGCCAGCAGTCCCATGAGGGACAGGGGAATTACAGATACGCAGTATTTT
CDR3aa: CASSPMRDRGITDTQYF

abundance: many
v_gene: TRBV6-2/TRBV6-3
d_gene: TRBD2
j_gene: TRBJ2-3
CDR3nt: TGTGCCAGCAGTTACTCGCTTGGGTCTAACGGACTAGCAGGCACAGATACGCAGTATTTT
CDR3aa: CASSYSLGSNGLAGTDTQYF

abundance: .
v_gene: TRBV7-2
d_gene: .
j_gene: TRBJ1-5
CDR3nt: TGTGCCAGCAGCTTAGACCCCGGACAGCACCATCAGCCCCAGCATTTT
CDR3aa: CASSLDPGQHHQPQHF

abundance: many
v_gene: TRBV6-5
d_gene: TRBD2
j_gene: TRBJ2-7
CDR3nt: TGTGCCAGCAGTACACCGGGACTATCCTACGAGCAGTACTTC
CDR3aa: CASSTPGLSYEQYF

abundance: many
v_gene: TRBV7-8
d_gene: TRBD2
j_gene: TRBJ2-1
CDR3nt: TGTGCCAGCAGCTTAGGCCTCCTAGCGGGGGGGCTCGATGAGCAGTTCTTC
CDR3aa: CASSLGLLAGGLDEQFF

abundance: few
v_gene: TRBV7-9
d_gene: TRBD1
j_gene: TRBJ2-5
CDR3nt: TGTGCCAGCAGTCCCGGGACAGGAGGCCTGGGGCAGTACTTC
CDR3aa: CASSPGTGGLGQYF

abundance: few
v_gene: TRBV24-1
d_gene: TRBD2
j_gene: TRBJ2-5
CDR3nt: TGTGCCACCAGTGTGAGCGGGGGGGCCCCAGAGACCCAGTACTTC
CDR3aa: CATSVSGGAPETQYF

abundance: .
v_gene: TRBV6-2/TRBV6-3
d_gene: .
j_gene: TRBJ2-7
CDR3nt: TGTGCCAGCAGCAAACCGGGCCTTAGCCCGTACGAGCAGTACTTC
CDR3aa: CASSKPGLSPYEQYF

abundance: many
v_gene: TRBV20-1
d_gene: TRBD2
j_gene: TRBJ2-5
CDR3nt: TGCAGTGCTTTAAGACTAGCGGGGGCTCAAGAGACCCAGTACTTC
CDR3aa: CSALRLAGAQETQYF

abundance: .
v_gene: TRBV6-2/TRBV6-3
d_gene: TRBD1
j_gene: TRBJ2-6
CDR3nt: TGTGCCAGCAGGTACTCAACAGGGGTTGGGGCCAACGTCCTGACTTTC
CDR3aa: CASRYSTGVGANVLTF

abundance: few
v_gene: TRBV12-3/TRBV12-4
d_gene: TRBD1
j_gene: TRBJ1-2
CDR3nt: TGTGCCAGCAGACCGCGGACAGGGGACTACTATGGCTACACCTTC
CDR3aa: CASRPRTGDYYGYTF

abundance: .
v_gene: TRBV19
d_gene: TRBD1
j_gene: TRBJ1-2
CDR3nt: TGTGCCAGTATGGGGACAGTAGCTGGCTACACCTTC
CDR3aa: CASMGTVAGYTF

abundance: many
v_gene: TRBV7-9
d_gene: .
j_gene: TRBJ2-3
CDR3nt: TGTGCCAGCAGCCCATACCGAGGGCGGGATACAGATACGCAGTATTTT
CDR3aa: CASSPYRGRDTDTQYF

abundance: many
v_gene: TRBV18
d_gene: .
j_gene: TRBJ2-5
CDR3nt: TGTGCCAGCTCACCACGGTTGGCAGACCAAGAGACCCAGTACTTC
CDR3aa: CASSPRLADQETQYF

abundance: .
v_gene: TRBV11-2
d_gene: .
j_gene: TRBJ1-2
CDR3nt: TGTGCCAGCAGCCTCGCCCTTGAGGCGGGATCCTCCTCTGGCTACACCTTC
CDR3aa: CASSLALEAGSSSGYTF

abundance: many
v_gene: TRBV12-3/TRBV12-4
d_gene: .
j_gene: TRBJ1-1
CDR3nt: TGTGCCAGCAGTTTCGAAGGGCAGGCGGGGAACACTGAAGCTTTCTTT
CDR3aa: CASSFEGQAGNTEAFF

abundance: few
v_gene: TRBV6-5
d_gene: .
j_gene: TRBJ1-2
CDR3nt: TGTGCCAGCAGACCCGGACAGCTAGCCGTCGACTATGGCTACACCTTC
CDR3aa: CASRPGQLAVDYGYTF

abundance: many
v_gene: TRBV20-1
d_gene: .
j_gene: TRBJ2-7
CDR3nt: TGCAGTGCTAGAGGAGGGGGGTCCTACGAGCAGTACTTC
CDR3aa: CSARGGGSYEQYF

abundance: many
v_gene: TRBV6-6
d_gene: .
j_gene: TRBJ2-7
CDR3nt: TGTGCCAGCAGTCCAGAGGGGCTAGGGTACGAGCAGTACTTC
CDR3aa: CASSPEGLGYEQYF

abundance: many
v_gene: TRBV6-5
d_gene: .
j_gene: TRBJ2-1
CDR3nt: TGTGCCAGCAGTGCCGGGATCACCTCGCCCCAGTTCTTC
CDR3aa: CASSAGITSPQFF

abundance: many
v_gene: TRBV5-4
d_gene: .
j_gene: TRBJ2-7
CDR3nt: TGTGCCAGCAGCACGGGAGGGACAGGCTACGAGCAGTACTTC
CDR3aa: CASSTGGTGYEQYF